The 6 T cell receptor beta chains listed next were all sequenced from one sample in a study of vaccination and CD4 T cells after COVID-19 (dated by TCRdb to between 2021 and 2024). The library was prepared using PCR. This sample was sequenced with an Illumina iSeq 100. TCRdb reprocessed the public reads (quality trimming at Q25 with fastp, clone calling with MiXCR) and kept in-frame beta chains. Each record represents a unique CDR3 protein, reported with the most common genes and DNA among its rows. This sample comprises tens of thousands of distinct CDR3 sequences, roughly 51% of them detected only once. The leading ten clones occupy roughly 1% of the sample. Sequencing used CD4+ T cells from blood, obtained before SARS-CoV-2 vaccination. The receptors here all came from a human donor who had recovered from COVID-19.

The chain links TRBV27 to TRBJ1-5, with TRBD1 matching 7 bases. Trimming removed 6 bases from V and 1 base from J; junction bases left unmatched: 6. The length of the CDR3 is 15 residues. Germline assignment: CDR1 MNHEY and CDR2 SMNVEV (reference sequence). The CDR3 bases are TGTGCCAGCAGACAGACAGGGAACAGCAATCAGCCCCAGCATTTT. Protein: CASRQTGNSNQPQHF.

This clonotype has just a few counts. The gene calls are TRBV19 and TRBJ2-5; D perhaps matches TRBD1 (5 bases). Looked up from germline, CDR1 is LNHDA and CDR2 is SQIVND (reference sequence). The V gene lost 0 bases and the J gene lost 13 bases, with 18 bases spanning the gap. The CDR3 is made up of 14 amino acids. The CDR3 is CASSIDLVARAMYF. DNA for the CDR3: TGTGCCAGTAGTATAGATCTAGTGGCCAGGGCCATGTACTTC.

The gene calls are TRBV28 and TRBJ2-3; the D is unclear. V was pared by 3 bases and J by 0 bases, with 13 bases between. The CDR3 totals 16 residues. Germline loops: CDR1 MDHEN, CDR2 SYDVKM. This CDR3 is CASSLYASPSTDTQYF. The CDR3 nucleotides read TGTGCCAGCAGTTTGTATGCCAGTCCCAGCACAGATACGCAGTATTTT.

This CDR3 reads CASSSRGALGQYF. The CDR3 DNA reads TGTGCCAGCAGTTCCCGAGGGGCTCTCGGGCAGTACTTC. The chain carries TRBV7-2 and TRBJ2-7; either TRBD1 or TRBD2 may supply D (5 bases each). The germline CDR1 and CDR2 sequences are SGHTA and FQGNSA. The CDR3 consists of 13 residues. V lost 6 bases and J lost 9, with 18 bases in between.

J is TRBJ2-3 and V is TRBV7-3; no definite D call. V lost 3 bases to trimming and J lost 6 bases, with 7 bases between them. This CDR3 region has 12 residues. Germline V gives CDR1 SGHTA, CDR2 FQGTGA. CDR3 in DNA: TGTGCCAGCAGCTTCATCGGTGATACGCAGTATTTT. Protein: CASSFIGDTQYF.

As DNA, the CDR3 is TGCGCCAGCAGCTTGGGTCCCGGACTAGACGCCAATGAGCAGTTCTTC. This gives the protein CASSLGPGLDANEQFF. J is TRBJ2-1 and V is TRBV5-1, with 7 bases matching TRBD2. Germline assignment: CDR1 SGHRS and CDR2 YFSETQ. Losses at the gene ends were 0 bases for V and 6 bases for J; bases not matched to a gene: 9. The CDR3 is 16 amino acids.